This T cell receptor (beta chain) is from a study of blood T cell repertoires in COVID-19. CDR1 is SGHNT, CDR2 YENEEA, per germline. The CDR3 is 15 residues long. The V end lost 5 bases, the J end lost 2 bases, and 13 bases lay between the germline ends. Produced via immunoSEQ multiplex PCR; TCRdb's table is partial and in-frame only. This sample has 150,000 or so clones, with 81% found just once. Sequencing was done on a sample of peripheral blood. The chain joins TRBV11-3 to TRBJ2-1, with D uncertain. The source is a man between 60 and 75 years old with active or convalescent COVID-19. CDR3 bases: TGTGCCAGCAGCATTAACCCTGGCCCCTACAATGAGCAGTTCTTC. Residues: CASSINPGPYNEQFF.